Listed below are T cell receptor beta chains from one sample, sequenced in a study of blood T cell repertoires in COVID-19. The data were produced by immunoSEQ multiplex PCR, yet TCRdb's version contains in-frame clones alone and is incomplete. The repertoire holds 310,000 or so clones, with around 87% as singletons. The sequenced sample consisted of peripheral blood. All receptors come from a woman aged 45-59 years who had recovered from COVID-19. Both conserved end residues are part of each CDR3. The D gene is left open where the match is weak. Not all rows give a size; the values are once, few, many and, for expanded clones, a class.

NA,TRBV24-1,NA,TRBJ1-1,TGTGCCACCAGTGATTTGTATAGGGGGAACACTGAAGCTTTCTTT,CATSDLYRGNTEAFF
NA,TRBV4-3,TRBD1,TRBJ1-2,TGCGCCAGCACACACCAACTAAGGACAGGGGGAAACTATGGCTACACCTTC,CASTHQLRTGGNYGYTF
NA,TRBV28,NA,TRBJ1-2,TGTGCCAGCAGTTCCTTCTCGACAGACTACTATGGCTACACCTTC,CASSSFSTDYYGYTF
NA,TRBV6-5,NA,TRBJ1-3,TGTGCCAGCACCGACGGCGGCACCATATATTTT,CASTDGGTIYF
few,TRBV6-6,TRBD1,TRBJ1-6,TGTGCCAGCAGTTACCAGGGGGCGGACGATTCACCCCTCCACTTT,CASSYQGADDSPLHF
NA,TRBV18,TRBD2,TRBJ2-2,TGTGCCAGCTCACCCCACGGACTAGCGGGAGCGGGCACCGGGGAGCTGTTTTTT,CASSPHGLAGAGTGELFF
NA,TRBV5-1,NA,TRBJ1-4,TGCGCCAGCAGGCTAGGGTCCGGGAAAAAGGGCGAAAAACTGTTTTTT,CASRLGSGKKGEKLFF
once,TRBV7-7,NA,TRBJ1-1,TGTGCTAGCAGCTTTGTAACAGGATCTGAAGCTTTCTTT,CASSFVTGSEAFF
once,TRBV18,NA,TRBJ1-2,TGTGCCAGCTCACCGTTTGGAGAGAACTATGGCTACACCTTC,CASSPFGENYGYTF
NA,TRBV9,TRBD1,TRBJ1-5,TGTGCCAGCAGCACCGGGACAGGGGGAAGCAATCAGCCCCAGCATTTT,CASSTGTGGSNQPQHF